A selection of T cell receptor beta chains follows, all from one sample in a study of cytomegalovirus exposure and HLA in healthy donors. TCRdb's table, derived via immunoSEQ multiplex PCR, lists solely in-frame clones and lacks some. The data show 100,000 to 150,000 clones, approximately 8.8% seen once. Sequenced: PBMCs. These receptor sequences come from a middle-aged man in good health and CMV-seronegative. Both conserved end residues are part of each CDR3. A D gene is named only where the DNA matches it firmly. Some rows mark clone size as missing; the rest say once, few, many or name a class of expanded clone.

size | J | V | D | DNA | CDR3
. | TRBJ2-1 | TRBV19 | TRBD2 | TGTGCCAGTAGGCTACTAGCGGGGGGCAATGAGCAGTTCTTC | CASRLLAGGNEQFF
few | TRBJ2-3 | TRBV6-4 | . | TGTGCCAGCAGTGACTCGACAGACACAGATACGCAGTATTTT | CASSDSTDTDTQYF
few | TRBJ1-6 | TRBV7-9 | TRBD1 | TGTGCCAGCAGTACGACAGGGAATTCACCCCTCCACTTT | CASSTTGNSPLHF
few | TRBJ1-3 | TRBV27 | TRBD1 | TGTGCCAGCAGTCCCCAAAGGGGGCTAGAGGGAAACACCATATATTTT | CASSPQRGLEGNTIYF
. | TRBJ1-5 | TRBV6-1 | . | TGTGCCAGCAGTGCCGCAGGCCGCAATCAGCCCCAGCATTTT | CASSAAGRNQPQHF
. | TRBJ2-7 | TRBV9 | TRBD1 | TGTGCCAGCAGCTCCCGACAGGGAAACCACGAGCAGTACTTC | CASSSRQGNHEQYF
. | TRBJ1-2 | TRBV10-3 | TRBD1 | TGTGCCATCAGTGAGAAGGGACAGGGGAACTATGGCTACACCTTC | CAISEKGQGNYGYTF
. | TRBJ1-5 | TRBV19 | . | TGTGCCAGTAGTACGTGGGACACTCATCAGCCCCAGCATTTT | CASSTWDTHQPQHF
few | TRBJ1-5 | TRBV12-5 | . | TGTGCTAGTGGCCCAGGCCGGGATGCCCATTTT | CASGPGRDAHF
few | TRBJ2-2 | TRBV5-1 | . | TGCGCCAGCAGCTGGGACTCCACCGGGGAGCTGTTTTTT | CASSWDSTGELFF
. | TRBJ2-1 | TRBV5-1 | TRBD2 | TGCGCCAGCAGCTTTCCCCCGGGGGGGGAGCAGTTCTTC | CASSFPPGGEQFF
few | TRBJ2-3 | TRBV28 | TRBD2 | TGTGCCAGCAGTTTCTCCCGGGACTACACAGATACGCAGTATTTT | CASSFSRDYTDTQYF
few | TRBJ2-1 | TRBV6-5 | TRBD1 | TGTGCCAGCAGGGAGACAGGGAATACCAATGAGCAGTTCTTC | CASRETGNTNEQFF
. | TRBJ1-1 | TRBV29-1 | . | TGCAGCGTTGACAAGGGGCTGAACACTGAAGCTTTCTTT | CSVDKGLNTEAFF
. | TRBJ2-3 | TRBV4-1 | . | TGCGCCAGCAGCCCAACTGGTGCAGATACGCAGTATTTT | CASSPTGADTQYF
. | TRBJ2-7 | TRBV9 | . | TGTGCCAGCAGCGGCCGGGACACGGATAATGAGCAGTACTTC | CASSGRDTDNEQYF
few | TRBJ2-2 | TRBV25-1 | . | TGTGCCAGCAGTGAATCTAAACAGGAGAACACCGGGGAGCTGTTTTTT | CASSESKQENTGELFF
. | TRBJ2-1 | TRBV6-4 | . | TGTGCCAGCAGTGTAAGAACAGGCTCCTACAATGAGCAGTTCTTC | CASSVRTGSYNEQFF
few | TRBJ1-1 | TRBV27 | . | TGTGCCAGCAGTTGGAGGGAGGAGAACACTGAAGCTTTCTTT | CASSWREENTEAFF
few | TRBJ1-5 | TRBV7-2 | . | TGTGCCAGCAGCCCCGAGAGGCCCAATCAGCCCCAGCATTTT | CASSPERPNQPQHF
. | TRBJ1-1 | TRBV29-1 | . | TGCAGCGTTGTGGCCGAGACAGTGAACACTGAAGCTTTCTTT | CSVVAETVNTEAFF
. | TRBJ2-7 | TRBV19 | . | TGTGCCAGTAGTACCCTTAACTTCTACGAGCAGTACTTC | CASSTLNFYEQYF
. | TRBJ2-1 | TRBV9 | TRBD1 | TGTGCCAGCAGCGTAGCTGGACAGGGGTACAATGAGCAGTTCTTC | CASSVAGQGYNEQFF
. | TRBJ2-2 | TRBV15 | . | TGTGCCACCAGCATCCCGGGACTCCTCACCGGGGAGCTGTTTTTT | CATSIPGLLTGELFF
. | TRBJ1-2 | TRBV10-3 | . | TGTGCCATCAGTGAGTCTAAGGAGTATGGCTACACCTTC | CAISESKEYGYTF
many | TRBJ1-6 | TRBV4-3 | TRBD1 | TGCGCCAGCAGCCAAGGGGACAGGGGGCTTTCACCCCTCCACTTT | CASSQGDRGLSPLHF
few | TRBJ1-1 | TRBV11-3 | . | TGTGCCAGCAGCTGGACAGTGAACACTGAAGCTTTCTTT | CASSWTVNTEAFF
. | TRBJ2-2 | TRBV18 | . | TGTGCCAGCTCACGGTCAGGGAACACCGGGGAGCTGTTTTTT | CASSRSGNTGELFF
few | TRBJ2-1 | TRBV7-8 | . | TGTGCCAGCAGCTCCCATTATTCGACGGACTTTGAGGACAATGAGCAGTTCTTC | CASSSHYSTDFEDNEQFF
. | TRBJ2-7 | TRBV4-3 | TRBD1 | TGCGCCAGCAGCCAGGACAGGGACAACGAGCAGTACTTC | CASSQDRDNEQYF
few | TRBJ2-7 | TRBV5-1 | TRBD1 | TGCGCCAGCAGCTATGGGACAGGCGGGGTCGCCTACGAGCAGTACTTC | CASSYGTGGVAYEQYF
. | TRBJ2-1 | TRBV7-6 | TRBD2 | TGTGCCAGCGGAATGCGACTAGCGGGGGCTTACAATGAGCAGTTCTTC | CASGMRLAGAYNEQFF